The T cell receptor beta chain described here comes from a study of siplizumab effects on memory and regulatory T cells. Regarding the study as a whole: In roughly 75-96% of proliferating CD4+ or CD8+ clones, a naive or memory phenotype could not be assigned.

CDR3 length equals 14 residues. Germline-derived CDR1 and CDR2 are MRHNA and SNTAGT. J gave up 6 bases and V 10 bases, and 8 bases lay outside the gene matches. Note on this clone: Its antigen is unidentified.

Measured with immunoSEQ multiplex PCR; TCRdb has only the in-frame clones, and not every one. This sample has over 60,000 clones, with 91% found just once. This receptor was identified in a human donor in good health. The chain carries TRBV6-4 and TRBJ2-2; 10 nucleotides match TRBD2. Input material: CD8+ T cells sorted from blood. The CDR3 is CAKYSGRHSGELFF. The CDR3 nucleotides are TGTGCCAAATATAGCGGGAGGCACTCCGGGGAGCTGTTTTTT.